This note documents a single TCR beta chain sequence. The data belong to a study of blood T cell repertoires in COVID-19. The length of the CDR3 is 16 residues. The germline V gene has CDR1 SGHRS and CDR2 YFSETQ. J lost 2 bases, V lost 3 bases, and 8 bases had no gene match. Donors in Cohort 3 counted as recovered after two negative PCRs, clearance, or symptom resolution. Libraries were prepared by immunoSEQ multiplex PCR; TCRdb keeps only in-frame clonotypes and omits some of them. The repertoire holds about 480,000 clones, with around 87% as singletons. The specimen was PBMCs or T cells enriched from blood (not recorded which). This TCR was sampled from a middle-aged woman who had recovered from COVID-19. V gene TRBV5-1 combines with J gene TRBJ2-5; 9 nucleotides line up with TRBD2. CDR3 in DNA: TGCGCCAGCAGCTCCGGACTAGCGAGCCGACAAGAGACCCAGTACTTC. Its protein product is CASSSGLASRQETQYF.